The 25 T cell receptor beta chains below come from one sample, sequenced in a study of blood T cells in healthy people across ages. Through a sample-barcoded 5' primer and a J-beta primer mix, a second PCR was run for roughly 7 to 12 cycles. MiXCR was run by TCRdb on the 5' RACE reads, yielding one entry per CDR3 protein. This sample carries 700,000 to 850,000 distinct CDR3 sequences, around 36% of them seen once, and the ten largest clones take 13%. Sequencing was performed on blood. All receptors come from a man aged 18 to 35 in good health.

This clonotype was observed a handful of times. The chain is built from TRBV3-1 and TRBJ1-1; the match to TRBD1 covers 8 bases. The germline V gene has CDR1 LGHDT and CDR2 YNNKEL (reference sequence). CDR3 length equals 17 residues. The trim removed 4 bases at V and 3 bases at J, leaving 13 bases unmatched. CDR3 sequence: CASSRLLTGTGHTEAFF. Written as DNA, the CDR3 is TGTGCCAGCAGCCGCCTTCTAACCGGGACAGGACACACTGAAGCTTTCTTT.

The V and J genes are TRBV4-2 and TRBJ1-5; no firm D call. The CDR3 spans 15 residues. CDR1 and CDR2 (germline): LGHNA, YNFKEQ. V was trimmed by 0 bases and J by 7 bases, leaving 13 bases between them. CDR3: CASSQERHTGQPQHF. CDR3 nucleotide sequence: TGTGCCAGCAGCCAAGAGCGTCACACGGGGCAGCCCCAGCATTTT.

The chain links TRBV27 to TRBJ1-1; perhaps TRBD1 as D (5 bases). V gave up 5 bases and J gave up 1 base, with 17 bases separating them. CDR1 MNHEY and CDR2 SMNVEV come from the germline V gene (reference sequence). This CDR3 comprises 16 residues. CDR3 DNA: TGTGCCAGCAGTCGGGACCCCGATTGGGAGAACACTGAAGCTTTCTTT. Translation gives CASSRDPDWENTEAFF.

Comment on this clonotype: Germline and junction disagree at one end, which may indicate a read error. The chain links TRBV29-1 to TRBJ1-1; D gene unclear. The germline V gene encodes CDR1 SQVTM and CDR2 ANQGSEA. The CDR3 sequence is 10 residues long. The CDR3 DNA is TGCAGCGTTTTTGCCGGTGAAGTTTTCTTT. Protein product: CSVFAGEVFF.

V usage is TRBV6-5 and J usage is TRBJ2-5; tentative D call: TRBD2 (5 bases). Near its end, the DNA agrees better with TRBJ2-1, so the J call may be wrong. Per the germline V gene, CDR1 is MNHEY and CDR2 is SVGAGI. This CDR3 has 11 residues. The DNA for the CDR3 is TGTGCCAGCAGTTCGTGGGAGACCCAGTTCTTC. It specifies CASSSWETQFF.

V and J are TRBV20-1 and TRBJ2-7; D is possibly TRBD1 (6 bases). Germline assignment: CDR1 DFQATT and CDR2 SNEGSKA (reference sequence). The V end lost 3 bases, the J end lost 3 bases, and 9 bases lay between the germline ends. The CDR3 runs 12 residues. The CDR3 coding sequence is TGCAGTGCTAGGGACAGCTACTACGAGCAGTACTTC. Encoded protein: CSARDSYYEQYF.

This clonotype was recorded many times. V is TRBV12-3 or TRBV12-4 and J is TRBJ1-2; D remains unclear. Trimming left V 6 bases short and J 3 bases short, with 32 bases between. This CDR3 region has 20 residues. The CDR3 sequence is CASRGRDSESLHPGHYGYTF. The CDR3 coding sequence is TGTGCCAGCAGAGGGAGAGACTCAGAGTCACTCCACCCGGGCCACTATGGCTACACCTTC.

V usage is TRBV4-2 and J usage is TRBJ2-1; 7 bases are a match to TRBD1. CDR3 size: 16 residues. The V and J ends lost 0 bases and 5 bases, in that order; junction bases with no gene match: 7. Per the germline V gene, CDR1 is LGHNA and CDR2 is YNFKEQ. CDR3 in amino acids: CASSQEWAGGNNEQFF. CDR3 bases: TGTGCCAGCAGCCAAGAGTGGGCAGGGGGTAACAATGAGCAGTTCTTC.

This clonotype has only a few counts. This rearrangement joins TRBV5-1 to TRBJ1-2, with TRBD1 matching over 7 bases. The germline V gene has CDR1 SGHRS and CDR2 YFSETQ. This CDR3 comprises 13 residues. Trimming cost V 3 bases and J 7 bases; bases outside gene matches: 6. The DNA for the CDR3 is TGCGCCAGCAGCTCCACAGGGGAGAGTGGCTACACCTTC. Residues: CASSSTGESGYTF.

This clonotype was seen once. The chain combines TRBV7-9 with TRBJ1-2; D is ambiguous. V was cut by 1 base and J by 12 bases, with 0 bases left in between. Germline lookup yields CDR1 SEHNR and CDR2 FQNEAQ (reference sequence). The CDR3 covers 8 residues. CDR3 DNA sequence: TGTGCCAGCAGCTTAGACACCTTC. This gives the protein CASSLDTF.

This clonotype was observed a few times. The chain employs TRBV10-3 and TRBJ1-4; D might be TRBD1 (6 bases). Germline V CDR1 and CDR2: ENHRY, SYGVKD. Trimming stripped 0 bases from V and 4 bases from J, with 15 bases between. This CDR3 contains 17 residues. CDR3 nucleotide sequence: TGTGCCATCAGTGAGTCGTCCGTGGGACATCTTAATGAAAAACTGTTTTTT. This translates into CAISESSVGHLNEKLFF.

This chain links TRBV15 with TRBJ1-5, with D perhaps matching TRBD1 (5 bases). V gave up 5 bases and J gave up 0 bases, with 11 bases separating them. Germline assignment: CDR1 LNHNV and CDR2 YYDKDF (reference sequence). CDR3 size: 15 residues. CDR3 amino acids: CATSDTGYSNQPQHF. CDR3 coding DNA: TGTGCCACCAGCGATACAGGCTATAGCAATCAGCCCCAGCATTTT.

This clonotype was recorded a few times. The chain couples TRBV7-9 to TRBJ1-2; a possible D gene is TRBD1 (6 bases). This CDR3 has 15 amino acids. With 5 bases removed from V and 6 bases from J, the gap between germline ends came to 19 bases. The germline V gene has CDR1 SEHNR and CDR2 FQNEAQ (reference sequence). CDR3 sequence: CASSPLGQGTDGYTF. In DNA form, the CDR3 reads TGTGCCAGCAGCCCCCTGGGTCAGGGGACGGATGGCTACACCTTC.

This rearrangement joins TRBV5-1 to TRBJ2-1; D perhaps matches TRBD1 (5 bases). Germline-derived CDR1 and CDR2 are SGHRS and YFSETQ. The CDR3 consists of 15 residues. The ends were cut back, 7 bases at V and 5 bases at J, with 19 bases in the middle. CDR3 bases: TGCGCCAGCGGACGGTCCCGTAAAGGGGACAATGAGCAGTTCTTC. This encodes CASGRSRKGDNEQFF.

For this clonotype: Given a much more abundant clone one base away, this may be a read error. The chain has TRBV20-1 and TRBJ2-1; D possibly corresponds to TRBD2 (6 bases). Deletions cut 5 bases from V and 4 bases from J, with 15 bases between. This CDR3 is built from 14 residues. Germline V gene lookup returns CDR1 DFQATT and CDR2 SNEGSKA (reference sequence). CDR3 nucleotide sequence: TGCAGTGCTGTCGGACGAGCGGGTTACAATGAGCAGTTCTTC. It specifies CSAVGRAGYNEQFF.

Only a few counts were recorded for this clonotype. The chain combines TRBV7-9 with TRBJ2-1; TRBD2 agrees at 7 bases. CDR1 SEHNR and CDR2 FQNEAQ come from the germline V gene (reference sequence). The CDR3 runs to 14 residues. The V gene end was trimmed by 5 bases and the J gene end by 8 bases; junction bases not matched to a gene: 9. The CDR3 region is CASSIIGGGYEQFF. The CDR3 DNA reads TGTGCCAGCAGCATCATTGGGGGGGGGTATGAGCAGTTCTTC. The complete variable domain, with remaining parts taken from reference TRBV7-9 and TRBJ2-1, reads DTGVSQNPRHKITKRGQNVTFRCDPISEHNRLYWYRQTLGQGPEFLTYFQNEAQLEKSRLLSDRFSAERPKGSFSTLEIQRTEQGDSAMYLCASSIIGGGYEQFFGPGTRLTVL.

Remarks on this clonotype: A much bigger clone sits one base away, suggesting this may be a read error. The chain carries TRBV7-9 and TRBJ2-1, with 7 positions matching TRBD2. The J call is doubtful: the DNA matches TRBJ2-7 better. The CDR3 runs to 16 residues. Germline V lookup: CDR1 SEHNR, CDR2 FQNEAQ (reference sequence). For the CDR3, the DNA is TGTGCCAGCAGCACGATAGCGGGTCTGTCCTACAATGAGCAGTACTTC. Residues: CASSTIAGLSYNEQYF.

This clonotype was seen repeatedly, ten times or more. The CDR3 loop is CSARGGGPGDTQYF. CDR3 nucleotide sequence: TGCAGTGCTAGAGGTGGCGGCCCAGGGGATACGCAGTATTTT. V and J are TRBV20-1 and TRBJ2-3; TRBD1 might be the D (5 bases). The CDR3 consists of 14 residues. From germline, CDR1 is DFQATT and CDR2 SNEGSKA (reference sequence). The V and J ends lost 1 base and 6 bases respectively, with 14 bases between them.

This clonotype was counted ten times or more. CDR3 amino acids: CASSSPGAAYNEQFF. CDR3 DNA: TGTGCCAGCAGCTCCCCTGGGGCAGCCTACAATGAGCAGTTCTTC. The chain links TRBV7-9 to TRBJ2-1; maybe TRBD1 (5 bases). V lost 4 bases and J 2 bases, leaving 12 bases between the germline ends. Per germline, CDR1 SEHNR and CDR2 FQNEAQ (reference sequence). CDR3 length: 15 amino acids.

The chain recombines TRBV5-1 with TRBJ1-1; tentative D call: TRBD1 (5 bases). Germline assignment: CDR1 SGHRS and CDR2 YFSETQ. The CDR3 contains 14 residues. Trimming removed 0 bases from V and 4 bases from J, with 10 bases in between. CDR3 sequence: CASSLGDPGTEAFF. The CDR3 DNA sequence: TGCGCCAGCAGCTTGGGGGACCCGGGCACTGAAGCTTTCTTT. Based on the CDR3 plus reference TRBV5-1 and TRBJ1-1, the full variable domain is KAGVTQTPRYLIKTRGQQVTLSCSPISGHRSVSWYQQTPGQGLQFLFEYFSETQRNKGNFPGRFSGRQFSNSRSEMNVSTLELGDSALYLCASSLGDPGTEAFFGQGTRLTVV.

The table lists this clonotype with a count of one. The chain couples TRBV12-3 or TRBV12-4 to TRBJ2-7; 7 nucleotides line up with TRBD2. V gave up 5 bases and J gave up 0 bases; unmatched junction bases: 7. The CDR3 runs 15 residues. Here the CDR3 DNA reads TGTGCCAGCAGTCCCGGGGGGACCCGCTCCTACGAGCAGTACTTC. Translating it yields CASSPGGTRSYEQYF.

The CDR3 nucleotides read TGCGCCAGCAGCTTGGATGAGCGGGACCCGAGGGAGACCCAGTACTTC. Its translation: CASSLDERDPRETQYF. This sequence joins TRBV5-1 and TRBJ2-7; 7 positions match TRBD2. The DNA end is a closer match to TRBJ2-5, so the J assignment may be wrong. Germline-derived CDR1 and CDR2 are SGHRS and YFSETQ. The CDR3 consists of 16 residues.

The rearrangement links TRBV10-3 to TRBJ2-3; unclear D gene. There are 12 residues in the CDR3. Germline values: CDR1 ENHRY, CDR2 SYGVKD. Deletions cut 2 bases from V and 4 bases from J, with 4 bases between. The CDR3 loop reads CAISETPDTQYF. CDR3 sequence (DNA): TGTGCCATCAGTGAGACACCAGATACGCAGTATTTT.

The chain couples TRBV7-9 to TRBJ1-5; D is undetermined. CDR3 length: 13 residues. Trimming cost V 1 base and J 7 bases, with 8 bases left between them. Germline assignment: CDR1 SEHNR and CDR2 FQNEAQ (reference sequence). This CDR3 is CASSLDTGQPQHF. The CDR3 coding sequence is TGTGCCAGCAGCTTAGACACGGGGCAGCCCCAGCATTTT.

This clonotype was seen more than once but under ten times. J is TRBJ1-2 and V is TRBV24-1; D is unclear. Germline CDR1 is KGHDR and CDR2 is SFDVKD. V dropped 3 bases and J dropped 0 bases, with 10 bases sitting between them. The CDR3 is made up of 15 amino acids. The CDR3 loop is CATSDATLTNYGYTF. In DNA, the CDR3 is TGTGCCACCAGTGATGCCACATTGACTAACTATGGCTACACCTTC.